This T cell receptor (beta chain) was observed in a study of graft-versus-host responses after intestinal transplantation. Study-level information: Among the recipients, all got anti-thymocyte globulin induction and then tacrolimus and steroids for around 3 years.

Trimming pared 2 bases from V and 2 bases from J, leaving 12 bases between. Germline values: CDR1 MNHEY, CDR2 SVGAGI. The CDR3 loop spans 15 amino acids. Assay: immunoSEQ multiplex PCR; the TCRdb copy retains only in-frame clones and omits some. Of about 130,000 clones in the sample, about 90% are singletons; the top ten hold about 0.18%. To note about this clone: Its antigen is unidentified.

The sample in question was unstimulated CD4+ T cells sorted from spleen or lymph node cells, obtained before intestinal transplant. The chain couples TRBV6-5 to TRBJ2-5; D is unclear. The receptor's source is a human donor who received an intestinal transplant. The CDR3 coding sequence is TGTGCCAGCAGTTACGTAGACCGACGTCAAGAGACCCAGTACTTC. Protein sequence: CASSYVDRRQETQYF.